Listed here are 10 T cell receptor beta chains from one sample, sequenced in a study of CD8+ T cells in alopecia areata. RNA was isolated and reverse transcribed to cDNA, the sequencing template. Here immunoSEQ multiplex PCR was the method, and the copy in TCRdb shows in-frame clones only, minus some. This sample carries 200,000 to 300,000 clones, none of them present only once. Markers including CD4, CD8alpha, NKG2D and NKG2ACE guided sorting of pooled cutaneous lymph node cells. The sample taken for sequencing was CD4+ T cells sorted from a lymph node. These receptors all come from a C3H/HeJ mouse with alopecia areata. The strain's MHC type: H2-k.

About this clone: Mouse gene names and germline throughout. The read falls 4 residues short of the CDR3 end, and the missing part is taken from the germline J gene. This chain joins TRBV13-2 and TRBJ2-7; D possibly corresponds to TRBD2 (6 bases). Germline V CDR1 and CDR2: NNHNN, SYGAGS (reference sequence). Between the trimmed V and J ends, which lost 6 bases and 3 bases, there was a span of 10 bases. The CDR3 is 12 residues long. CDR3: CASARTDYEQYF. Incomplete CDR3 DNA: TGTGCCAGCGCCCGGACTGACTAT.

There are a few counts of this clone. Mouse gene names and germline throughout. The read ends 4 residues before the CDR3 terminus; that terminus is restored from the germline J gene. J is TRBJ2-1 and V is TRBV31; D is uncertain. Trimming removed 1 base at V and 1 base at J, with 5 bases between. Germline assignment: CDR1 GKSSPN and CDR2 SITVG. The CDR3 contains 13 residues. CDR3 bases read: TGTGCCTGGAGTCAGAGAAACTATGCT. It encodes CAWSQRNYA. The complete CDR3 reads CAWSQRNYAEQFF.

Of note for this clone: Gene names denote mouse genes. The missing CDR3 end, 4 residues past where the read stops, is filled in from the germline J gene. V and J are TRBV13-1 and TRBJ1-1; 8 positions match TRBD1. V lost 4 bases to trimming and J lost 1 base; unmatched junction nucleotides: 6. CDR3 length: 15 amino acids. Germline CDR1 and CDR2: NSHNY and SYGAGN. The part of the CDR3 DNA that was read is TGTGCCAGCAGTCGCGCCGGGACAGGAAACACA. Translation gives CASSRAGTGNT. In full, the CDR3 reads CASSRAGTGNTEVFF.

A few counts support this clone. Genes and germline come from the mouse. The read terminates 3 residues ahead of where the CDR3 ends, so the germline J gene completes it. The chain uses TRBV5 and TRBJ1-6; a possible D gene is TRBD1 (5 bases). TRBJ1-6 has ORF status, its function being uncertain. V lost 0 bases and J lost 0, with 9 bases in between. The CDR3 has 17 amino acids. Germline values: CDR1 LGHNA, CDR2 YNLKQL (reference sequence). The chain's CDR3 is CASSQEMGGSYNSPLYF. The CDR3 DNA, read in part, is TGTGCCAGCAGCCAAGAGATGGGGGGTTCCTATAATTCGCCC.

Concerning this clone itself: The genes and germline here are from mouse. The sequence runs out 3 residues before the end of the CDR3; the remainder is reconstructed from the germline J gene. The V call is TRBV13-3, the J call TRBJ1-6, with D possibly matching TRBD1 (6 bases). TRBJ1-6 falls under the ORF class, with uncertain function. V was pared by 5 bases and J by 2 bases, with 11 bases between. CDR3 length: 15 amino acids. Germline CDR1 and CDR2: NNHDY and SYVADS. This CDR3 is CASRAGTTYNSPLYF. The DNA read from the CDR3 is TGTGCCAGCAGGGCCGGGACAACCTATAATTCGCCC.

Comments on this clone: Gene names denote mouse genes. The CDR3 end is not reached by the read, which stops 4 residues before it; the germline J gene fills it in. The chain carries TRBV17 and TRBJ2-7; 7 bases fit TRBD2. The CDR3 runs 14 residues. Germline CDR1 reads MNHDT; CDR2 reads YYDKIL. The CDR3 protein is CASSRWGDRDEQYF. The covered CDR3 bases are TGTGCTAGCAGTAGATGGGGGGATAGGGAT. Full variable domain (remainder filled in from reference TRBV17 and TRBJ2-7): DTTVKQNPRYKLARVGKPVNLICSQTMNHDTMYWYQKKPNQAPKLLLFYYDKILNREADTFEKFQSSRPNNSFCSLYIGSAGLEYSAMYLCASSRWGDRDEQYFGPGTRLTVL.

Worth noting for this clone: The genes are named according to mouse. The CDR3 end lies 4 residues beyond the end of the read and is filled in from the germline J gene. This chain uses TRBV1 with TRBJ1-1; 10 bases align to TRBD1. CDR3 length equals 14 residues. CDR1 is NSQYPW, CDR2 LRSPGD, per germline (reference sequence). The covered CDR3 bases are TGCACCTGCAGTGCAGCGGGACAGGGGACA. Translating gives CTCSAAGQGT. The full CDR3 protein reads CTCSAAGQGTEVFF. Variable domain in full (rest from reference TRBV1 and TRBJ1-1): VTLLEQNPRWRLVPRGQAVNLRCILKNSQYPWMSWYQQDLQKQLQWLFTLRSPGDKEVKSLPGADYLATRVTDTELRLQVANMSQGRTLYCTCSAAGQGTEVFFGKGTRLTVV.

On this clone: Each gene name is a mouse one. CDR3 sequence reads: CASSDGTFEDTQYF. Incomplete CDR3 DNA: TGTGCCAGCAGTGACGGGACATTTGAGGAC. The chain combines TRBV13-1 with TRBJ2-5, with D maybe TRBD1 (6 bases). The read falls 4 residues short of the CDR3 end, and the missing part is taken from the germline J gene. The CDR3 contains 14 residues. The V gene's germline CDR1 is NSHNY and CDR2 SYGAGN.

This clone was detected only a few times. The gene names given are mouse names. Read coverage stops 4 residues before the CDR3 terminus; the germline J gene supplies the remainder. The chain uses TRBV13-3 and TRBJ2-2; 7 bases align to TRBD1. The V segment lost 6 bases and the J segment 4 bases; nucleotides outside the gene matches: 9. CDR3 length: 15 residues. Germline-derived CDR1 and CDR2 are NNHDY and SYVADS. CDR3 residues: CASTQQGSVTGQLYF. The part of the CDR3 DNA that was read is TGTGCCAGCACTCAACAGGGGTCGGTCACCGGG.

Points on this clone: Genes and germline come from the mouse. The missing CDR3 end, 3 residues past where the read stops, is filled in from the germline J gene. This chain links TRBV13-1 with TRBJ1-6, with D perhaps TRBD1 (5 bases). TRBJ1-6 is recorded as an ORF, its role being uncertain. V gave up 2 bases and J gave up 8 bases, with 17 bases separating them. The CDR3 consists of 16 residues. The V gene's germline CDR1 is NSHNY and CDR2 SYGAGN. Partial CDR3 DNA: TGTGCCAGCAGTGAAGTTTCCAGGGAAGGAGATTCGCCC. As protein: CASSEVSREGDSP. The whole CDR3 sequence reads CASSEVSREGDSPLYF.